The 23 T cell receptor beta chains below come from one sample, sequenced in a study of T cell repertoires in cytomegalovirus infection. Each CDR3 protein is one row after TCRdb ran MiXCR on the reads. Seen here are about 310,000 distinct CDR3 sequences, approximately 25% observed once, and the top ten hold roughly 13%. Their target antigens are unknown. The sample in question was cultured PBMCs, obtained from culture after CMV antigen stimulation. These receptors were collected from a human donor in good health (CMV status not recorded). Some clones in this sample may be carry-over from other donors' samples.

The rearrangement joins TRBV12-5 to TRBJ2-5, with a possible D match to TRBD2 (7 bases). V lost 7 bases to trimming and J lost 3 bases, with 15 bases between them. Germline CDR1 reads LGHNT; CDR2 reads FRNRAP. The CDR3 consists of 14 residues. The CDR3 protein is CASAMGGQEETQYF. In DNA form, the CDR3 reads TGTGCTAGTGCCATGGGGGGGCAAGAAGAGACCCAGTACTTC.

This clonotype has a handful of counts. The rearrangement uses TRBV12-3 or TRBV12-4 and TRBJ2-3, with TRBD2 matching over 9 bases. V was pared by 6 bases and J by 3 bases, with 10 bases of the junction left unmatched. This CDR3 spans 16 amino acids. CDR3 nucleotides: TGTGCCAGCAGCCCGGGGGCGGGAGGGACTACAGATACGCAGTATTTT. Its translation is CASSPGAGGTTDTQYF.

This clonotype came up many times. The chain links TRBV7-2 to TRBJ1-2; D ambiguous. The CDR3 loop spans 14 amino acids. Per the germline V gene, CDR1 is SGHTA and CDR2 is FQGNSA. V dropped 2 bases and J dropped 2 bases, with 9 bases sitting between them. The CDR3 loop reads CASSLPGTNYGYTF. For the CDR3, the DNA is TGTGCCAGCAGCTTACCCGGTACCAACTATGGCTACACCTTC.

This clonotype has a handful of counts. This sequence joins TRBV27 and TRBJ2-5; weak D call: TRBD2 (5 bases). The CDR3 loop spans 12 amino acids. The germline gives CDR1 MNHEY, CDR2 SMNVEV (reference sequence). V was cut by 4 bases and J by 7 bases, with 10 bases left in between. In DNA, the CDR3 is TGTGCCAGCAGTTCCCTCCGGGGGACCCAGTACTTC. It is translated as CASSSLRGTQYF.

This clonotype was detected only a few times. This chain connects TRBV19 to TRBJ2-1; TRBD1 or TRBD2 may be the D gene (5 bases each). The CDR3 is made up of 14 amino acids. The V gene's germline CDR1 is LNHDA and CDR2 SQIVND (reference sequence). With 0 bases removed from V and 6 bases from J, the gap between germline ends came to 9 bases. The CDR3 protein is CASSIDRGANEQFF. The CDR3 nucleotides are TGTGCCAGTAGTATAGATAGAGGGGCCAATGAGCAGTTCTTC.

The chain links TRBV7-9 to TRBJ1-4, with a possible D match to TRBD1 (6 bases). The V end was cut by 1 base, the J end by 6 bases, with 15 bases between. The CDR3 has 16 residues. Germline CDR1 and CDR2: SEHNR and FQNEAQ (reference sequence). The CDR3 coding sequence is TGTGCCAGCAGCTTAGGAGCAGGGGCGGTCCATGAAAAACTGTTTTTT. It codes for CASSLGAGAVHEKLFF.

The chain carries TRBV7-2 and TRBJ1-3; TRBD1 agrees at 8 bases. Losses at the gene ends were 5 bases for V and 2 bases for J; bases not matched to a gene: 11. Germline loops: CDR1 SGHTA, CDR2 FQGNSA. The CDR3 length is 17 residues. The CDR3 here is CASSPPSARGPGNTIYF. The CDR3 nucleotides are TGTGCCAGCAGCCCGCCGTCGGCCAGGGGGCCTGGAAACACCATATATTTT.

This clonotype was observed many times. The chain combines TRBV9 with TRBJ2-1; no reliable D call. The CDR3 length is 15 residues. Trimming left V 3 bases short and J 6 bases short, with 16 bases between. Germline loops: CDR1 SGDLS, CDR2 YYNGEE. CDR3 protein: CASSATPRPSNEQFF. The DNA of the CDR3 is TGTGCCAGCAGCGCGACACCTCGACCCAGCAATGAGCAGTTCTTC.

V and J are TRBV15 and TRBJ2-7, with 8 bases matching TRBD2. Trimming took 1 base from V and 6 from J; bases not matched to a gene: 5. The CDR3 contains 14 residues. Germline CDR1 reads LNHNV; CDR2 reads YYDKDF (reference sequence). The CDR3 sequence: CATSRGPGGFEQYF. The CDR3 region has the DNA TGTGCCACCAGCAGAGGACCGGGGGGGTTCGAGCAGTACTTC.

This clonotype was observed many times. J is TRBJ1-2 and V is TRBV11-1, with TRBD1 identical over 8 bases. CDR3 length: 15 residues. The V gene's germline CDR1 is SGHAT and CDR2 FQDESV (reference sequence). The J segment lost 3 bases and the V segment lost 2 bases, leaving 5 bases of the junction unmatched. The chain's CDR3 is CASSLTDRVDYGYTF. The CDR3 nucleotides read TGTGCCAGCAGCTTAACGGACAGGGTGGACTATGGCTACACCTTC.

There are many counts of this clonotype. The rearrangement joins TRBV7-2 to TRBJ2-3; D remains unclear. Germline V gene data show CDR1 as SGHTA and CDR2 as FQGNSA. V was shortened by 5 bases and J by 4 bases, with 10 bases between the two germline ends. CDR3 length: 13 amino acids. The CDR3 spells CASSLPRPDTQYF. As DNA, the CDR3 is TGTGCCAGCAGCCTTCCCCGACCAGATACGCAGTATTTT.

This chain connects TRBV28 to TRBJ2-6; TRBD1 might be the D (6 bases). The V gene lost 4 bases and the J gene lost 4 bases, with 20 bases spanning the gap. Germline CDR1 MDHEN, CDR2 SYDVKM. This CDR3 has 18 residues. The CDR3: CASSSAPQGFVGANVLTF. In nucleotides, the CDR3 is TGTGCCAGCAGTTCCGCCCCCCAGGGGTTCGTGGGGGCCAACGTCCTGACTTTC.

The chain carries TRBV6-2 or TRBV6-3 and TRBJ2-1; D is possibly TRBD2 (6 bases). V gave up 0 bases and J gave up 7 bases, with 16 bases separating them. The CDR3 has 16 amino acids. Germline V CDR1 and CDR2: MNHEY, SVGEGT. The CDR3, as DNA: TGTGCCAGCAGTTACTCGTTTTCTAGCGCAAGGAATGAGCAGTTCTTC. Translated, it gives CASSYSFSSARNEQFF.

The chain has TRBV14 and TRBJ1-5; D ambiguous. The CDR3 runs to 13 residues. Germline values: CDR1 SGHDN, CDR2 FVKESK. Trimming removed 4 bases at V and 3 bases at J, with 7 bases between. In nucleotides, the CDR3 is TGTGCCAGCAGCCTAGACCACAATCAGCCCCAGCATTTT. Translating gives CASSLDHNQPQHF.

This clonotype was observed a few times. V usage is TRBV6-2 or TRBV6-3 and J usage is TRBJ2-7; TRBD2 agrees at 10 bases. CDR1 and CDR2 from the germline V gene are MNHEY and SVGEGT. The CDR3 loop spans 16 amino acids. V trimming: 2 bases; J trimming: 6 bases; junction bases outside the gene matches: 10. As DNA, the CDR3 is TGTGCCAGCAGTTACCTCTCTAGCGGGAGTAGGGGCGAGCAGTACTTC. Translated, it gives CASSYLSSGSRGEQYF.

V is TRBV15 and J is TRBJ1-2; 9 bases are shared with TRBD1. The junction had 4 bases not matched to a gene; V was cut back by 0 bases and J by 8 bases. The CDR3 spans 14 residues. Germline V gene sequence: CDR1 LNHNV, CDR2 YYDKDF (reference sequence). DNA for the CDR3: TGTGCCACCAGCAGAGAACAGGGGGCGCGGGGCTACACCTTC. This gives the protein CATSREQGARGYTF.

At least ten counts were recorded for this clonotype. In DNA form, the CDR3 reads TGTGCCAGCAGCCAAGTCGGGACAGGGGTTGAAGCTTTCTTT. Translating gives CASSQVGTGVEAFF. The chain couples TRBV4-2 to TRBJ1-1; TRBD1 matches at 10 bases. The germline V gene encodes CDR1 LGHNA and CDR2 YNFKEQ. V shed 1 base, J shed 7 bases, and the junction held 3 bases outside the gene matches. The CDR3 spans 14 residues.

The sample holds many counts of this clonotype. V usage is TRBV7-2 and J usage is TRBJ1-6, with TRBD1 matching 8 bases. This CDR3 has 14 amino acids. Germline V gives CDR1 SGHTA, CDR2 FQGNSA. The V gene end was trimmed by 5 bases and the J gene end by 10 bases; junction bases not matched to a gene: 7. The CDR3: CASSPDRARSPLHF. For the CDR3, the DNA is TGTGCCAGCAGCCCGGACAGGGCTCGATCACCCCTCCACTTT.

V and J are TRBV7-6 and TRBJ2-3; 14 positions agree with TRBD2. V lost 3 bases and J lost 2; bases outside the gene matches: 10. The CDR3 sequence is 19 residues long. Germline V CDR1 and CDR2: SGHVS, FNYEAQ. CDR3 amino acids: CASSLLGGTSGRATDTQYF. CDR3 DNA: TGTGCCAGCAGCTTGTTAGGGGGGACTAGCGGGAGAGCCACAGATACGCAGTATTTT.

The count of this clonotype is one. The chain is built from TRBV5-1 and TRBJ1-5, with 7 bases identical to TRBD1. Unmatched junction bases numbered 13, after V lost 4 bases and J lost 9 bases. The CDR3 runs to 15 residues. Germline V gives CDR1 SGHRS, CDR2 YFSETQ. The CDR3 nucleotides read TGCGCCAGCAGCGTATCCGGGACAGAGAGTGCGCCCCAGCATTTT. This encodes CASSVSGTESAPQHF.

This clonotype has at least ten counts. The chain combines TRBV7-2 with TRBJ2-5, with 9 bases identical to TRBD1. CDR1 and CDR2 (germline): SGHTA, FQGNSA. Losses at the gene ends were 5 bases for V and 5 bases for J; bases not matched to a gene: 6. This CDR3 has 14 residues. CDR3 protein: CASSGTGSPETQYF. The CDR3, as DNA: TGTGCCAGCAGCGGGACAGGGAGCCCGGAGACCCAGTACTTC. The entire variable domain, with the rest obtained from reference TRBV7-2 and TRBJ2-5, is as follows: GAGVSQSPSNKVTEKGKDVELRCDPISGHTALYWYRQSLGQGLEFLIYFQGNSAPDKSGLPSDRFSAERTGGSVSTLTIQRTQQEDSAVYLCASSGTGSPETQYFGPGTRLLVL.

The chain has TRBV12-3 or TRBV12-4 and TRBJ2-7, with 10 bases fitting TRBD1. The CDR3 is 16 amino acids. J was trimmed by 4 bases and V by 5 bases; bases with no gene match: 11. Here the CDR3 DNA reads TGTGCCAGCAGTCCAACCCCCGGACAGGGGGTTTACGAGCAGTACTTC. Amino acids: CASSPTPGQGVYEQYF.

This clonotype was detected ten times or more. The rearrangement joins TRBV7-6 to TRBJ2-1; 8 bases are shared with TRBD1. The V and J ends lost 0 bases and 10 bases, in that order; junction bases with no gene match: 8. This CDR3 has 15 amino acids. Germline assignment: CDR1 SGHVS and CDR2 FNYEAQ. The CDR3 sequence is CASSLARQGAQEQFF. The CDR3 nucleotides are TGTGCCAGCAGCTTAGCCCGGCAGGGGGCGCAGGAGCAGTTCTTC. The entire variable domain, with the rest obtained from reference TRBV7-6 and TRBJ2-1, is as follows: GAGVSQSPRYKVTKRGQDVALRCDPISGHVSLYWYRQALGQGPEFLTYFNYEAQQDKSGLPNDRFSAERPEGSISTLTIQRTEQRDSAMYRCASSLARQGAQEQFFGPGTRLTVL.